These 29 T cell receptor beta chains originate from one sample sequenced in a study of cytomegalovirus exposure and HLA in healthy donors (dated by TCRdb to the late 2010s). Library creation used the immunoSEQ multiplex PCR assay. What TCRdb holds here is the immuneACCESS table cut down to in-frame rearrangements. Part of the clones is not present; checked against another copy, under half of the missing clones reflect an unresolved V gene, and the others are unexplained. The sample table contains 100,000 to 150,000 clones; only one count was recorded for roughly 86% of them. Around 3.3% of the sample is held by the ten biggest clonotypes. Sequences were obtained from PBMCs. All receptors come from a man under 40 in good health and CMV-seronegative.

On this clone: Other DNA sequences in the same sample also yield this CDR3. The chain couples TRBV7-9 to TRBJ1-6, with 9 bases that match TRBD1. V trimming: 4 bases; J trimming: 7 bases; junction bases outside the gene matches: 2. The CDR3 contains 14 residues. Germline loops: CDR1 SEHNR, CDR2 FQNEAQ (reference sequence). DNA of the CDR3: TGTGCCAGCAGCTCCGGGACAGGGAATTCACCCCTCCACTTT. This sequence encodes CASSSGTGNSPLHF.

The chain combines TRBV29-1 with TRBJ2-1, with no clear D. With 6 bases removed from V and 6 bases from J, the gap between germline ends came to 12 bases. The CDR3 runs to 12 residues. Germline-derived CDR1 and CDR2 are SQVTM and ANQGSEA. CDR3 sequence: CSVPPHGNEQFF. The CDR3, as DNA: TGCAGCGTGCCCCCACATGGCAATGAGCAGTTCTTC.

The chain joins TRBV5-6 to TRBJ1-2; TRBD1 matches at 7 bases. This CDR3 is 16 amino acids long. Germline V gene data show CDR1 as SGHDT and CDR2 as YYEEEE. The V gene end was trimmed by 0 bases and the J gene end by 4 bases; junction bases not matched to a gene: 9. The CDR3 DNA reads TGTGCCAGCAGCTTGGTAGGGGGCCCTCAATTCTATGGCTACACCTTC. It specifies CASSLVGGPQFYGYTF. Looking up the rest from reference TRBV5-6 and TRBJ1-2 gives the full variable domain: DAGVTQSPTHLIKTRGQQVTLRCSPKSGHDTVSWYQQALGQGPQFIFQYYEEEERQRGNFPDRFSGHQFPNYSSELNVNALLLGDSALYLCASSLVGGPQFYGYTFGSGTRLTVV.

This chain joins TRBV7-2 and TRBJ2-4; possibly TRBD2 for D (5 bases). Germline CDR1 reads SGHTA; CDR2 reads FQGNSA. V dropped 5 bases and J dropped 0 bases, with 8 bases sitting between them. The CDR3 runs 14 residues. In nucleotides, the CDR3 is TGTGCCAGCAGCCCCGGGGTAGCCAAAAACATTCAGTACTTC. This encodes CASSPGVAKNIQYF.

The chain employs TRBV19 and TRBJ2-5; possibly TRBD1 for D (6 bases). This CDR3 comprises 14 residues. Trimming cost V 3 bases and J 4 bases, with 12 bases left between them. CDR1 is LNHDA, CDR2 SQIVND, per germline (reference sequence). CDR3 DNA: TGTGCCAGTAGTATGGGACAAACCCGAGAGACCCAGTACTTC. Protein sequence: CASSMGQTRETQYF.

The CDR3 sequence is CASSTPGHGEKLFF. CDR3 DNA: TGCGCCAGCAGCACTCCAGGACATGGTGAAAAACTGTTTTTT. The V and J genes are TRBV4-3 and TRBJ1-4; tentative D call: TRBD1 (5 bases). Trimming took 5 bases from V and 7 from J, leaving 14 bases between them. Looked up from germline, CDR1 is LGHNA and CDR2 is YSLEER. The CDR3 runs 14 residues.

The chain combines TRBV5-5 with TRBJ1-6, with D hard to call. The CDR3 totals 16 residues. Trimming left V 4 bases short and J 0 bases short, with 11 bases between. Germline V gene data show CDR1 as SGHKS and CDR2 as YYEKEE (reference sequence). CDR3 amino acids: CASSPLGSSYNSPLHF. The CDR3 DNA follows: TGTGCCAGCAGCCCCCTGGGGAGCTCCTATAATTCACCCCTCCACTTT.

V usage is TRBV9 and J usage is TRBJ2-1, with D maybe TRBD1 (5 bases). This CDR3 has 15 amino acids. The V and J ends lost 4 bases and 2 bases respectively, with 13 bases between them. The germline V gene has CDR1 SGDLS and CDR2 YYNGEE. CDR3 protein: CASSISGNTYNEQFF. The CDR3 nucleotides read TGTGCCAGCAGCATATCAGGGAACACCTACAATGAGCAGTTCTTC.

The chain joins TRBV19 to TRBJ1-6, with D perhaps TRBD1 (5 bases). This CDR3 is 15 amino acids long. The germline V and J ends were trimmed by 5 bases and 9 bases, with 17 bases remaining between them. The germline CDR1 and CDR2 sequences are LNHDA and SQIVND (reference sequence). CDR3 sequence: CASSLNIRDGSPLHF. CDR3 coding DNA: TGTGCCAGTAGTTTGAACATCAGGGATGGTTCACCCCTCCACTTT.

CDR3 loop: CATSSPTGARAGYTF. The CDR3 DNA reads as TGTGCCACCAGCAGTCCAACAGGGGCCCGAGCTGGCTACACCTTC. The rearrangement joins TRBV15 to TRBJ1-2, with TRBD1 identical over 7 bases. The CDR3 runs 15 residues. Germline values: CDR1 LNHNV, CDR2 YYDKDF (reference sequence). After removal of 3 bases from V and 7 bases from J, the junction contained 11 bases not matched to a gene.

This chain joins TRBV19 and TRBJ2-2; weak D call: TRBD2 (5 bases). This CDR3 comprises 15 residues. Germline CDR1 is LNHDA and CDR2 is SQIVND (reference sequence). V was cut by 7 bases and J by 1 base, with 13 bases left in between. The CDR3 region has the DNA TGTGCCAGTAACCCCCAACGGGGGAACACCGGGGAGCTGTTTTTT. Protein product: CASNPQRGNTGELFF.

The chain recombines TRBV28 with TRBJ2-7; a weak D match, TRBD2 (5 bases). V lost 3 bases and J lost 0, with 12 bases in between. Germline V gene data show CDR1 as MDHEN and CDR2 as SYDVKM. CDR3 length: 15 residues. As DNA, the CDR3 is TGTGCCAGCAGTTTGCCGGGGTCCTCCTCCTACGAGCAGTACTTC. This codes for CASSLPGSSSYEQYF.

J is TRBJ1-4 and V is TRBV4-3, with 7 bases identical to TRBD1. V trimming: 0 bases; J trimming: 8 bases; junction bases outside the gene matches: 9. There are 16 residues in the CDR3. Per the germline V gene, CDR1 is LGHNA and CDR2 is YSLEER. CDR3 protein: CASSQDRGRGLEKLFF. The CDR3 DNA reads as TGCGCCAGCAGCCAAGATCGGGGCAGGGGGTTAGAAAAACTGTTTTTT.

This chain uses TRBV28 with TRBJ1-1, with TRBD1 as a possible D gene (5 bases). V lost 6 bases and J lost 4, with 15 bases in between. Per the germline V gene, CDR1 is MDHEN and CDR2 is SYDVKM. This CDR3 has 14 residues. The CDR3 nucleotides read TGTGCCAGCAGCGAGCAGGGAGGAGTCACTGAAGCTTTCTTT. Translating it yields CASSEQGGVTEAFF.

The chain combines TRBV15 with TRBJ1-4; weak D call: TRBD1 (6 bases). Trimming removed 3 bases at V and 0 bases at J, with 14 bases between. The CDR3 extends over 17 amino acids. The germline gives CDR1 LNHNV, CDR2 YYDKDF (reference sequence). CDR3 amino acids: CATSRADRFATNEKLFF. The CDR3 nucleotides read TGTGCCACCAGCAGGGCCGACAGGTTTGCAACTAATGAAAAACTGTTTTTT.

The rearrangement joins TRBV10-3 to TRBJ2-7, with 8 bases lining up with TRBD1. CDR3 length equals 14 residues. V dropped 4 bases and J dropped 4; count of bases not matched to a gene: 6. Germline CDR1 and CDR2: ENHRY and SYGVKD. The CDR3, as DNA: TGTGCCATCAGTGTCCTTGGACAGGGATACGAGCAGTACTTC. Amino acid sequence: CAISVLGQGYEQYF.

J is TRBJ2-2 and V is TRBV5-1; D is possibly TRBD2 (6 bases). V lost 2 bases to trimming and J lost 3 bases, with 14 bases between them. Germline-derived CDR1 and CDR2 are SGHRS and YFSETQ. This CDR3 comprises 16 residues. The CDR3 here is CASSFILRGHTGELFF. In DNA form, the CDR3 reads TGCGCCAGCAGCTTTATCTTGCGGGGCCACACCGGGGAGCTGTTTTTT.

J is TRBJ1-6 and V is TRBV27, with 10 bases matching TRBD1. CDR1 and CDR2 from the germline V gene are MNHEY and SMNVEV (reference sequence). This CDR3 is built from 18 residues. Trimming cost V 5 bases and J 4 bases; bases outside gene matches: 11. The CDR3 region has the DNA TGTGCCAGCAGTCGTGGGGACAGGGGTCCCCTATATAATTCACCCCTCCACTTT. Protein product: CASSRGDRGPLYNSPLHF.

V is TRBV5-4 and J is TRBJ2-3; D gene ambiguous. Trimming pared 2 bases from V and 0 bases from J, leaving 4 bases between. CDR1 and CDR2 from the germline V gene are SGHNT and YYREEE (reference sequence). CDR3 size: 13 residues. The CDR3 DNA reads TGTGCCAGCAGCTTTCTAAGCACAGATACGCAGTATTTT. As protein: CASSFLSTDTQYF.

The chain recombines TRBV5-1 with TRBJ2-7; 8 bases map to TRBD1. CDR1 is SGHRS and CDR2 is YFSETQ in the germline V gene. The CDR3 contains 15 residues. The V gene end was trimmed by 3 bases and the J gene end by 0 bases; junction bases not matched to a gene: 5. Written as DNA, the CDR3 is TGCGCCAGCAGCTGGGGGACAGGCCGCTCCTACGAGCAGTACTTC. Translating it yields CASSWGTGRSYEQYF.

The J gene is TRBJ2-3, the V gene TRBV5-4, with 8 bases lining up with TRBD1. The CDR3 totals 15 residues. Germline-derived CDR1 and CDR2 are SGHNT and YYREEE (reference sequence). Germline trimming cut 2 bases from V and 3 bases from J; bases unmatched to any gene: 5. The CDR3 DNA reads as TGTGCCAGCAGCTTAGACAGGGGTGTAACAGATACGCAGTATTTT. It encodes CASSLDRGVTDTQYF.

The chain joins TRBV4-2 to TRBJ2-6; maybe TRBD2 (5 bases). The CDR3 has 16 amino acids. V was cut by 4 bases and J by 0 bases, with 10 bases left in between. Germline values: CDR1 LGHNA, CDR2 YNFKEQ. The CDR3 DNA is TGTGCCAGCAGCCCCGAGGGTTACTCTGGGGCCAACGTCCTGACTTTC. Translated, it gives CASSPEGYSGANVLTF.

This chain links TRBV5-1 with TRBJ2-2; 10 bases fit TRBD1. This CDR3 contains 15 residues. V lost 3 bases and J lost 2; bases outside the gene matches: 1. Germline loops: CDR1 SGHRS, CDR2 YFSETQ. CDR3 sequence reads: CASSWTGGNTGELFF. The CDR3 nucleotides read TGCGCCAGCAGCTGGACAGGGGGTAACACCGGGGAGCTGTTTTTT.

The genes are TRBV6-1 and TRBJ1-2, with 10 bases lining up with TRBD1. Losses at the gene ends were 1 base for V and 9 bases for J; bases not matched to a gene: 5. This CDR3 has 14 amino acids. Germline assignment: CDR1 MNHNS and CDR2 SASEGT. The CDR3 DNA reads as TGTGCCAGCAGTGAAGAGGGACAGGGGAGGAGCTACACCTTC. It yields the protein CASSEEGQGRSYTF.

The table lists this clone with a count of one. The chain is built from TRBV19 and TRBJ1-2, with D tentatively TRBD1 (6 bases). Germline loops: CDR1 LNHDA, CDR2 SQIVND (reference sequence). There are 15 residues in the CDR3. V lost 3 bases and J 5 bases, leaving 16 bases between the germline ends. CDR3 DNA: TGTGCCAGTAGTATGGACGGCAGGGGAAGGTATGGCTACACCTTC. Translating gives CASSMDGRGRYGYTF.

This rearrangement joins TRBV7-9 to TRBJ1-2, with 11 bases fitting TRBD1. CDR1 and CDR2 from the germline V gene are SEHNR and FQNEAQ (reference sequence). The CDR3 totals 14 residues. With V trimmed by 5 bases and J by 7 bases, 6 bases remained unmatched. CDR3 sequence (DNA): TGTGCCAGCAGCCTACGGACAGGGGGCGGTGGCTACACCTTC. Its protein is CASSLRTGGGGYTF.

This chain connects TRBV19 to TRBJ1-6; 7 bases fit TRBD1. J was trimmed by 9 bases and V by 3 bases; bases with no gene match: 5. The CDR3 length is 14 residues. Germline lookup yields CDR1 LNHDA and CDR2 SQIVND (reference sequence). This chain's CDR3 is CASSIIGTASPLHF. CDR3 DNA: TGTGCCAGTAGTATTATTGGGACAGCTTCACCCCTCCACTTT.

V is TRBV19 and J is TRBJ2-7, with 12 bases fitting TRBD1. V lost 5 bases to trimming and J lost 7 bases; unmatched junction nucleotides: 12. This CDR3 spans 16 amino acids. CDR1 and CDR2 from the germline V gene are LNHDA and SQIVND (reference sequence). CDR3 DNA: TGTGCCAGTAGTCCGGCGGCGGGACAGGGGGCTCGGGAGCAGTACTTC. Encoded protein: CASSPAAGQGAREQYF.

In its sample, this clone was seen once. The rearrangement uses TRBV2 and TRBJ2-3, with 8 bases aligning to TRBD2. This CDR3 contains 14 residues. Per the germline V gene, CDR1 is SNHLY and CDR2 is FYNNEI. The ends lost 10 bases at V and 5 bases at J; junction bases unmatched: 11. The CDR3: CANCIAGFRDTQYF. Written as DNA, the CDR3 is TGTGCCAACTGTATAGCGGGGTTTAGAGATACGCAGTATTTT.